Shown below are 10 T cell receptor beta chains from a single sample sequenced in a study of molecular identifiers for immune sequencing clone quantification. MiXCR, run by TCRdb on the PCR reads, gives a single entry per CDR3 protein. The sample lists about half a million distinct CDR3 sequences, 20% to 25% occurring once. Sequenced: naive CD8+ T cells from blood, with Jurkat cell RNA spiked in. Subset in this sample: FACS-sorted CD8+CD4-CCR7+CD45RA+ naive T cells. The receptors here all came from a human donor in good health. Some libraries in this study had Jurkat cell RNA spiked in.

At least ten counts were recorded for this clonotype. This chain uses TRBV7-2 with TRBJ2-3; D may be TRBD1 (5 bases). Germline assignment: CDR1 SGHTA and CDR2 FQGNSA. V gave up 2 bases and J gave up 1 base, with 19 bases separating them. The CDR3 has 18 residues. CDR3 sequence: CASSLPHWTSNGTDTQYF. The CDR3 nucleotides read TGTGCCAGCAGCTTACCACATTGGACAAGCAATGGCACAGATACGCAGTATTTT.

This clonotype was picked up many times. The CDR3 region has the DNA TGTGCCAGCAGCTTAGCGGTTGGCAGACAAGAGACCCAGTACTTC. Its translation: CASSLAVGRQETQYF. The chain recombines TRBV7-9 with TRBJ2-5; the D is unclear. This CDR3 spans 15 amino acids. The germline gives CDR1 SEHNR, CDR2 FQNEAQ (reference sequence). Trimming took 0 bases from V and 2 from J, leaving 10 bases between them.

A few counts support this clonotype. CDR3 DNA sequence: TGTGCCAGTAGTATAGTCGGCGCCCGACCTAGCACAGATACGCAGTATTTT. Its translation is CASSIVGARPSTDTQYF. The rearrangement links TRBV19 to TRBJ2-3; D remains unclear. The germline V gene has CDR1 LNHDA and CDR2 SQIVND (reference sequence). This CDR3 has 17 amino acids. The ends were cut back, 1 base at V and 0 bases at J, with 14 bases in the middle.

The chain employs TRBV27 and TRBJ2-2; TRBD2 matches at 9 bases. The V and J ends lost 10 bases and 4 bases, in that order; junction bases with no gene match: 19. CDR1 MNHEY and CDR2 SMNVEV come from the germline V gene (reference sequence). The CDR3 covers 18 residues. CDR3 region: CAINPRREGPESTGELFF. The CDR3 bases are TGTGCCATCAACCCACGGCGGGAGGGCCCAGAGAGCACCGGGGAGCTGTTTTTT.

This clonotype was counted between two and nine times. The chain is built from TRBV28 and TRBJ1-5; 7 nucleotides align to TRBD1. Trimming removed 6 bases from V and 10 bases from J; junction bases left unmatched: 24. There are 18 residues in the CDR3. Germline V gene lookup returns CDR1 MDHEN and CDR2 SYDVKM. The CDR3 here is CASSYRDSHLPPTVPQHF. The CDR3 DNA reads TGTGCCAGCAGCTATAGGGACAGTCATCTCCCCCCGACGGTACCCCAGCATTTT.

This clonotype was recorded at least ten times. This sequence joins TRBV27 and TRBJ2-3; D remains ambiguous. The length of the CDR3 is 14 residues. Deletions cut 5 bases from V and 5 bases from J, with 14 bases between. Germline V gives CDR1 MNHEY, CDR2 SMNVEV (reference sequence). The chain's CDR3 is CASSPGRLQDTQYF. The CDR3 DNA follows: TGTGCCAGCAGTCCGGGTCGACTCCAAGATACGCAGTATTTT.

This clonotype was picked up a small number of times. The chain couples TRBV3-2 to TRBJ2-2; the table's D call, TRBD1, was not checked against the DNA. TRBV3-2 corresponds to a pseudogene. This CDR3 region has 16 residues. The CDR3 sequence is CASSQLGQGLTGELFF. In DNA, the CDR3 is TGTGCCAGCAGCCAACTCGGACAGGGGTTGACCGGGGAGCTGTTTTTT.

The J gene is TRBJ2-7, the V gene TRBV20-1; D may be TRBD2 (6 bases). The length of the CDR3 is 17 residues. Trimming took off 0 bases at V and 0 bases at J, with 18 bases between the two ends. Germline CDR1 and CDR2: DFQATT and SNEGSKA (reference sequence). The CDR3 DNA is TGCAGTGCTAGAGATCTCTTTGGGGGGACCGACTCCTACGAGCAGTACTTC. Translating it yields CSARDLFGGTDSYEQYF.

In regard to this clonotype: This may stem from a read error, because a much larger clone lies one nucleotide away. It is likely a read error, because the conserved phenylalanine at the end of the CDR3 is missing. The chain carries TRBV20-1 and TRBJ1-2, with 8 bases aligning to TRBD1. Germline CDR1 and CDR2: DFQATT and SNEGSKA (reference sequence). V lost 5 bases, J lost 1 base, and 3 bases stayed unmatched. CDR3 size: 13 residues. The CDR3, as DNA: TGCAGTGCTCAGACAGGGGATAACTATGGCTACACCTCC. Its protein product is CSAQTGDNYGYTS.

This clonotype was observed once. V is TRBV19 and J is TRBJ2-7; the D gene could be TRBD1 or TRBD2 (5 bases each). Germline values: CDR1 LNHDA, CDR2 SQIVND (reference sequence). V lost 4 bases and J lost 3, with 13 bases in between. The CDR3 consists of 14 residues. CDR3 sequence: CASSKPGPHYEQYF. The DNA of the CDR3 is TGTGCCAGTAGTAAACCGGGACCCCACTACGAGCAGTACTTC.